One sample yielded the 7 T cell receptor beta chains listed below, sequenced in a study of shared clonotypes between healthy human individuals. The data were produced by immunoSEQ multiplex PCR, yet TCRdb's version contains in-frame clones alone and is incomplete. The sample holds under 2.5 million clones; about 90% are singletons and the top ten take 0.37%. Sequenced material: naive CD4+ T cells from PBMCs. Stated subset: CD45RA+ positively selected. These receptors were taken from a man aged 18 to 30 in good health. Some clones in this sample may be carry-over from other donors' samples.

The chain couples TRBV11-3 to TRBJ2-3; D gene unclear. V was pared by 6 bases and J by 0 bases, with 13 bases between. This CDR3 has 15 residues. Germline assignment: CDR1 SGHNT and CDR2 YENEEA. The DNA of the CDR3 is TGTGCCAGCAGTACCGGGCTTTCTAGCACAGATACGCAGTATTTT. Translation gives CASSTGLSSTDTQYF.

The V and J genes are TRBV6-6 and TRBJ2-7, with 9 bases matching TRBD1. Germline-derived CDR1 and CDR2 are MNHNY and SVGAGI (reference sequence). The ends lost 6 bases at V and 4 bases at J; junction bases unmatched: 10. This CDR3 has 15 residues. As DNA, the CDR3 is TGTGCCAGCAGATCGGGACAGGGTTTTTCTTACGAGCAGTACTTC. Translation: CASRSGQGFSYEQYF.

This clone came up a few times. This chain links TRBV28 with TRBJ1-4; the match to TRBD1 covers 8 bases. The V gene end was trimmed by 7 bases and the J gene end by 6 bases; junction bases not matched to a gene: 13. The length of the CDR3 is 16 residues. The germline CDR1 and CDR2 sequences are MDHEN and SYDVKM. The CDR3 loop is CASTYPTDRDDEKLFF. CDR3 DNA: TGTGCCAGCACCTACCCTACGGACAGGGATGATGAAAAACTGTTTTTT.

The chain recombines TRBV5-5 with TRBJ1-1; D not resolved. Between the trimmed V and J ends, which lost 4 bases and 10 bases, there was a span of 14 bases. This CDR3 is 12 amino acids long. Germline V gene lookup returns CDR1 SGHKS and CDR2 YYEKEE (reference sequence). The CDR3 protein is CASSPIGLGAFF. CDR3 nucleotides: TGTGCCAGCAGCCCAATTGGGTTAGGAGCTTTCTTT. Variable domain in full (rest from reference TRBV5-5 and TRBJ1-1): DAGVTQSPTHLIKTRGQQVTLRCSPISGHKSVSWYQQVLGQGPQFIFQYYEKEERGRGNFPDRFSARQFPNYSSELNVNALLLGDSALYLCASSPIGLGAFFGQGTRLTVV.

The count of this clone is one. The rearrangement uses TRBV21-1 and TRBJ2-7. TRBV21-1 is annotated as a pseudogene. The CDR3 runs 16 residues. In DNA form, the CDR3 reads TGTGCCAGCAACTTACAGGGAGGTAACCCTTCCTACGAGCAGTACTTC. Amino acids: CASNLQGGNPSYEQYF.

The chain joins TRBV20-1 to TRBJ2-1, with D tentatively TRBD2 (6 bases). V was pared by 1 base and J by 10 bases, with 8 bases between. This CDR3 contains 11 residues. CDR1 is DFQATT and CDR2 is SNEGSKA in the germline V gene (reference sequence). The chain's CDR3 is CSARGLAEQFF. The CDR3 nucleotides are TGCAGTGCTAGAGGGCTAGCGGAGCAGTTCTTC.

This clone appeared once. The chain joins TRBV2 to TRBJ1-3; tentatively, D is TRBD1 (6 bases). This CDR3 contains 16 residues. Trimming pared 1 base from V and 4 bases from J, leaving 14 bases between. CDR1 is SNHLY, CDR2 FYNNEI, per germline. The CDR3 loop reads CASSEGPGRGGNTIYF. DNA of the CDR3: TGTGCCAGCAGTGAAGGCCCAGGGAGGGGGGGAAACACCATATATTTT.